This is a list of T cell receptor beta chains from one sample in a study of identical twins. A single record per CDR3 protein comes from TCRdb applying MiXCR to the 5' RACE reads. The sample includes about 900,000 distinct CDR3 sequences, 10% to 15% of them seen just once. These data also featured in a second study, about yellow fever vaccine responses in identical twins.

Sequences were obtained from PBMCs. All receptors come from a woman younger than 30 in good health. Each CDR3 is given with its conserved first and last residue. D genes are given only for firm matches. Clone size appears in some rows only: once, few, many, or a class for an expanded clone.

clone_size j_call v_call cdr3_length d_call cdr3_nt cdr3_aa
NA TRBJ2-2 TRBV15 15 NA TGTGCCACCAGCAGAGTTCGCCAGTTAACCGGGGAGCTGTTTTTT CATSRVRQLTGELFF
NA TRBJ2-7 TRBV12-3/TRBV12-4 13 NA TGTGCCAGCAGTTTGCTTACCCCGGGGGAGCAGTACTTC CASSLLTPGEQYF
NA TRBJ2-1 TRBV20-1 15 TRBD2 TGCAGTGCCCCCACCGTACTAGCGGGAGGGAATGAGCAGTTCTTC CSAPTVLAGGNEQFF
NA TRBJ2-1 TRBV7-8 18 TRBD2 TGTGCCAGCAGCTTACTGAGCCTACTAGCGGAGAGGAGCAATGAGCAGTTCTTC CASSLLSLLAERSNEQFF
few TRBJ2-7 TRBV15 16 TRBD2 TGTGCCACCAGCAGAAAGAGGACTAGCGGGATCTACGAGCAGTACTTC CATSRKRTSGIYEQYF
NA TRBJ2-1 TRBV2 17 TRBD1 TGTGCCAGCAGTGAACAGGTCGACAGGGGGGTAAAAAATGAGCAGTTCTTC CASSEQVDRGVKNEQFF
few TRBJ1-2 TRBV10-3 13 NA TGTGCCATCAGTGAGTCGGAGAGTTATGGCTACACCTTC CAISESESYGYTF
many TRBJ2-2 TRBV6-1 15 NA TGTGCCAGCAGACCCCCGGGACTTTTCACCGGGGAGCTGTTTTTT CASRPPGLFTGELFF
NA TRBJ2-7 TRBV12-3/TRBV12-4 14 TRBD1 TGTGCCAGCAGTTTCGACAGGGGGACCTACGAGCAGTACTTC CASSFDRGTYEQYF
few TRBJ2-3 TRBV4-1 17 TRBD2 TGCGCCAGCAGCCAAGAAATGGGGGGGAGACTAGGGGATACGCAGTATTTT CASSQEMGGRLGDTQYF
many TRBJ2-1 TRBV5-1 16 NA TGCGCCAGCAGCTTGGGAATGGGTAGCTTCTACAATGAGCAGTTCTTC CASSLGMGSFYNEQFF
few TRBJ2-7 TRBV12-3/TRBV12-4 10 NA TGTGCCAGCACCCTTGTGGAGCAGTACTTC CASTLVEQYF
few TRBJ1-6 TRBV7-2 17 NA TGTGCCAGCAGCCCAGGCGTGGTGGTGGTGGATAATTCACCCCTCCACTTT CASSPGVVVVDNSPLHF
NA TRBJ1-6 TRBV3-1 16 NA TGTGCCAGCAGCCAAGACTGGGGGGATCTAGGGTCACCCCTCCACTTT CASSQDWGDLGSPLHF
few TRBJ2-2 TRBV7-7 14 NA TGTGCCAGCAGCTCCATCAGGGGATCCGGGGAGCTGTTTTTT CASSSIRGSGELFF
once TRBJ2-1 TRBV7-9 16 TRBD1 TGTGCCAGCAGCTTATCAGTACGGACAGGTGACAATGAGCAGTTCTTC CASSLSVRTGDNEQFF
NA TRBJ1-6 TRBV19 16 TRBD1 TGTGCCAGTAGCGGACAGGGGGCGGGATGGAATTCACCCCTCCACTTT CASSGQGAGWNSPLHF
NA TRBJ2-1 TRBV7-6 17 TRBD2 TGTGCCAGCAGCCTGCCCGGGACTAGCGGGGGGGGGAATGAGCAGTTCTTC CASSLPGTSGGGNEQFF
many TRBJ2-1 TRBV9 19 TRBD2 TGTGCCAGCAGCGTACGGGCGGTGGCGGGAGGGACGCCTTCCAATGAGCAGTTCTTC CASSVRAVAGGTPSNEQFF
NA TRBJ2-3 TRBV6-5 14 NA NA CASSSSTGFGTQYF
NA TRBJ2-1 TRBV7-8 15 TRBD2 TGTGCCAGCAGCTTACTAGCGGGAGGATATGATGAGCAGTTCTTC CASSLLAGGYDEQFF
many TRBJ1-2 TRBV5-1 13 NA TGCGCCAGCAGCTTGGAAGGGGACTATGGCTACACCTTC CASSLEGDYGYTF
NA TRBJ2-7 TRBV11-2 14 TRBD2 TGTGCCAGCACCGGGACTAGCGGAGTTTACGAGCAGTACTTC CASTGTSGVYEQYF
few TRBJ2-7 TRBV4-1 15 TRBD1 TGCGCCAGCAGCCCTCGACAGGGGCTTGTCTACGAGCAGTACTTC CASSPRQGLVYEQYF
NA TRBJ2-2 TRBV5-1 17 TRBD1 TGCGCCAGCAGCTTGAGGACCGGGACAGACACTTACGGGGAGCTGTTTTTT CASSLRTGTDTYGELFF
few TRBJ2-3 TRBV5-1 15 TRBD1 TGCGCCAGCAGCCAAACAGGGGTGAGCACAGATACGCAGTATTTT CASSQTGVSTDTQYF
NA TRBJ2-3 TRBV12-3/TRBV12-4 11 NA TGTGCCAGCAGTTTAGGGGGACATAGGCATTTT CASSLGGHRHF
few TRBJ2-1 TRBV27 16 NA TGTGCCAGCAGTTTCTCTAGGGCAGGAGTCTACAATGAGCAGTTCTTC CASSFSRAGVYNEQFF
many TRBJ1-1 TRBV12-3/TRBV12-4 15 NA TGTGCCAGCAGTTTAGGGGGGGTCGGTAACACTGAAGCTTTCTTT CASSLGGVGNTEAFF
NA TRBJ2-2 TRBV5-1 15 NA TGCGCCAGCAGCCACAGGAGTCATGGAGACGGGGAGCTGTTTTTT CASSHRSHGDGELFF
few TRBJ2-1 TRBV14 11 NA TGTGCCAGCAGCCAATGGTCTGAGCAGTTCTTC CASSQWSEQFF
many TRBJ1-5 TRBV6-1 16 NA TGTGCCAGCAGTGACGCCAGGCTGGTCGGCAATCAGCCCCAGCATTTT CASSDARLVGNQPQHF
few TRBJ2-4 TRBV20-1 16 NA TGCAGTGCTCTAGGTTTGCGACAGAGACACAAAAACATTCAGTACTTC CSALGLRQRHKNIQYF
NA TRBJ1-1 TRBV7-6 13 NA TGTGCCAGCAGCTGGAACTCGGACACTGAAGCTTTCTTT CASSWNSDTEAFF
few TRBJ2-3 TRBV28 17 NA TGTGCCAGTTCTGAAGGGATCGGGTCATCTACGGCAGATACGCAGTATTTT CASSEGIGSSTADTQYF
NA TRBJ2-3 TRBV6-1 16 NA TGTGCCAGCTGCCCCCGCGCCGGGGGGCCAGCAGATACGCAGTATTTT CASCPRAGGPADTQYF
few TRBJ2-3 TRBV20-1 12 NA TGCAGTGGCCAAATGTCAAGCGATACGCAGTATTTT CSGQMSSDTQYF